Presented here are 20 T cell receptor beta chains from one specimen sequenced in a study of early T cells in non-severe SARS-CoV-2 infection. MiXCR, run by TCRdb on the 5' RACE reads, gives a single entry per CDR3 protein. This table has tens of thousands of distinct CDR3 sequences, roughly a tenth appearing once. This specimen consisted of whole blood, obtained at baseline. The receptors stem from an adult who was a healthcare worker with PCR-confirmed SARS-CoV-2 infection or an uninfected control (not recorded which).

V is TRBV10-3 and J is TRBJ1-4; weak D call: TRBD1 (6 bases). V lost 0 bases and J lost 3, with 11 bases in between. The CDR3 has 16 amino acids. Looked up from germline, CDR1 is ENHRY and CDR2 is SYGVKD. CDR3 nucleotides: TGTGCCATCAGTGAGTCAATGCAGGGGTCTAATGAAAAACTGTTTTTT. Its translation: CAISESMQGSNEKLFF.

In this sample, this clonotype turned up a few times. The chain recombines TRBV27 with TRBJ2-7, with D perhaps matching TRBD1 or TRBD2 (5 bases each). Trimming stripped 4 bases from V and 1 base from J, with 8 bases between. Germline CDR1 MNHEY, CDR2 SMNVEV (reference sequence). This CDR3 region has 13 residues. CDR3 in DNA: TGTGCCAGCAGTTGGGACGCATCCTACGAGCAGTACTTC. It encodes CASSWDASYEQYF.

There are many counts of this clonotype. The chain has TRBV24-1 and TRBJ2-1, with 13 bases lining up with TRBD2. The CDR3 runs 18 residues. CDR1 KGHDR and CDR2 SFDVKD come from the germline V gene. V trimming: 4 bases; J trimming: 8 bases; junction bases outside the gene matches: 13. The CDR3 bases are TGTGCCACCAGTGACCCCGGACTAGCGGGGGATAAAGAGGATGAGCAGTTCTTC. Protein sequence: CATSDPGLAGDKEDEQFF.

This clonotype has a count of ten or more. This chain links TRBV11-2 with TRBJ1-6; 12 bases are shared with TRBD1. The junction had 9 bases not matched to a gene; V was cut back by 5 bases and J by 4 bases. Germline CDR1 SGHAT, CDR2 FQNNGV. The CDR3 sequence is 18 residues long. In nucleotides, the CDR3 is TGTGCCAGCAGCCCTACCGGGACAGGGGGCGCTTATAATTCACCCCTCCACTTT. Its protein is CASSPTGTGGAYNSPLHF.

This chain uses TRBV30 with TRBJ2-1, with 12 bases aligning to TRBD2. Germline-derived CDR1 and CDR2 are GTSNPN and SVGIG (reference sequence). V lost 0 bases to trimming and J lost 6 bases; unmatched junction nucleotides: 6. The CDR3 runs 16 residues. The CDR3 bases are TGTGCCTGGAGTGTCCTAGCGGGGGGGCGCTCCAATGAGCAGTTCTTC. It yields the protein CAWSVLAGGRSNEQFF.

This clonotype appeared a few times. The chain is built from TRBV6-2 or TRBV6-3 and TRBJ2-5; TRBD1 is a possible D gene (6 bases). V lost 4 bases and J lost 1, with 13 bases in between. Germline CDR1 is MNHEY and CDR2 is SVGEGT. This CDR3 is built from 15 residues. The CDR3 bases are TGTGCCAGCAGTTTCACCCTCAGGGGCCAAGAGACCCAGTACTTC. Translating it yields CASSFTLRGQETQYF.

This chain connects TRBV24-1 to TRBJ2-1; TRBD1 agrees at 7 bases. CDR3 size: 14 residues. The germline V gene encodes CDR1 KGHDR and CDR2 SFDVKD. With 4 bases clipped from V and 5 bases from J, the junction kept 4 bases outside the gene matches. The CDR3 coding sequence is TGTGCCACCAGTGAGCCAGGGGGTAACAATGAGCAGTTCTTC. As protein: CATSEPGGNNEQFF.

This clonotype was counted between two and nine times. The V gene is TRBV5-4, the J gene TRBJ2-2, with 10 bases identical to TRBD1. V was pared by 2 bases and J by 8 bases, with 9 bases of the junction left unmatched. Germline loops: CDR1 SGHNT, CDR2 YYREEE (reference sequence). This CDR3 contains 16 residues. CDR3 bases: TGTGCCAGCAGCTTACCGGGACAGGGGCATTTAGGGGAGCTGTTTTTT. This sequence encodes CASSLPGQGHLGELFF. Combining the CDR3 with reference TRBV5-4 and TRBJ2-2 gives the whole variable domain ETGVTQSPTHLIKTRGQQVTLRCSSQSGHNTVSWYQQALGQGPQFIFQYYREEENGRGNFPPRFSGLQFPNYSSELNVNALELDDSALYLCASSLPGQGHLGELFFGEGSRLTVL.

This chain uses TRBV20-1 with TRBJ2-3; 10 bases agree with TRBD2. The CDR3 is 15 residues long. The germline V gene has CDR1 DFQATT and CDR2 SNEGSKA (reference sequence). V was clipped by 8 bases and J by 5 bases; unmatched bases: 13. CDR3 in DNA: TGCAGTTTCCTGCCTGCTAGCGGGGGCGGAGATACGCAGTATTTT. It encodes CSFLPASGGGDTQYF.

This sequence joins TRBV5-1 and TRBJ1-2; the D is unclear. V was clipped by 2 bases and J by 7 bases, with 18 bases between them. This CDR3 contains 15 residues. CDR1 is SGHRS and CDR2 is YFSETQ in the germline V gene. The CDR3 reads CASSLGVYLEGGYTF. The CDR3 DNA is TGCGCCAGCAGCTTAGGTGTTTACCTGGAAGGTGGCTACACCTTC.

This clonotype has just a few counts. This chain links TRBV14 with TRBJ2-1; no firm D call. V lost 1 base, J lost 6 bases, and 7 bases lay in between. CDR3 length: 13 residues. Germline V gives CDR1 SGHDN, CDR2 FVKESK. The CDR3 sequence is CASSQGFSNEQFF. The DNA of the CDR3 is TGTGCCAGCAGCCAAGGTTTTTCCAATGAGCAGTTCTTC. The full variable domain, its missing parts supplied by reference TRBV14 and TRBJ2-1, is EAGVTQFPSHSVIEKGQTVTLRCDPISGHDNLYWYRRVMGKEIKFLLHFVKESKQDESGMPNNRFLAERTGGTYSTLKVQPAELEDSGVYFCASSQGFSNEQFFGPGTRLTVL.

This clonotype showed up just a few times. The chain combines TRBV2 with TRBJ1-1; D gene unclear. Germline V gene sequence: CDR1 SNHLY, CDR2 FYNNEI. The CDR3 has 12 amino acids. Trimming removed 8 bases at V and 0 bases at J, with 7 bases between. CDR3 residues: CASRHLNTEAFF. CDR3 coding DNA: TGTGCCAGCCGCCATTTGAACACTGAAGCTTTCTTT. Looking up the rest from reference TRBV2 and TRBJ1-1 gives the full variable domain: EPEVTQTPSHQVTQMGQEVILRCVPISNHLYFYWYRQILGQKVEFLVSFYNNEISEKSEIFDDQFSVERPDGSNFTLKIRSTKLEDSAMYFCASRHLNTEAFFGQGTRLTVV.

This chain connects TRBV7-2 to TRBJ2-3; TRBD1 or TRBD2 may be the D gene (5 bases each). Germline V lookup: CDR1 SGHTA, CDR2 FQGNSA. V lost 0 bases to trimming and J lost 1 base, with 11 bases between them. The CDR3 consists of 16 residues. Here the CDR3 reads CASSLARGGRTDTQYF. The CDR3, as DNA: TGTGCCAGCAGCTTAGCGAGGGGCGGGCGCACAGATACGCAGTATTTT.

A single count supports this clonotype. The CDR3: CASTLRQGRTEAFF. In DNA form, the CDR3 reads TGTGCCAGTACCTTGCGGCAGGGGCGAACTGAAGCTTTCTTT. The chain combines TRBV6-2 or TRBV6-3 with TRBJ1-1; a possible D gene is TRBD1 (6 bases). Germline assignment: CDR1 MNHEY and CDR2 SVGEGT. Trimming stripped 9 bases from V and 5 bases from J, with 19 bases between. This CDR3 has 14 amino acids.

This clonotype was counted at least ten times. This chain joins TRBV5-1 and TRBJ2-5; D perhaps matches TRBD2 (5 bases). From germline, CDR1 is SGHRS and CDR2 YFSETQ. CDR3 length equals 14 residues. Deletions cut 4 bases from V and 1 base from J, with 11 bases between. The CDR3 protein is CASSGWEPQETQYF. The CDR3 DNA reads TGCGCCAGCAGCGGTTGGGAGCCCCAAGAGACCCAGTACTTC.

This clonotype turned up a few times. The chain has TRBV10-3 and TRBJ1-1; D might be TRBD1 (5 bases). Per germline, CDR1 ENHRY and CDR2 SYGVKD. Deletions cut 6 bases from V and 8 bases from J, with 10 bases between. The CDR3 loop spans 11 amino acids. The CDR3 region is CAIRQTEEAFF. DNA of the CDR3: TGTGCCATCAGGCAGACAGAGGAAGCTTTCTTT.

This clonotype was observed many times. The gene calls are TRBV7-9 and TRBJ2-2; maybe TRBD1 (6 bases). The CDR3 length is 13 residues. Trimming left V 2 bases short and J 6 bases short, with 7 bases between. Germline-derived CDR1 and CDR2 are SEHNR and FQNEAQ (reference sequence). The CDR3 DNA reads TGTGCCAGCAGCTTAAAGGGGGCCGGGGAGCTGTTTTTT. This codes for CASSLKGAGELFF.

This clonotype appeared many times. The V and J genes are TRBV30 and TRBJ2-3; D remains unclear. CDR3 length: 13 residues. V lost 6 bases, J lost 0 bases, and 10 bases lay in between. Germline V CDR1 and CDR2: GTSNPN, SVGIG (reference sequence). The CDR3 coding sequence is TGTGCCTGCGTTAGACCCAGCACAGATACGCAGTATTTT. Protein sequence: CACVRPSTDTQYF.

This clonotype was detected only a few times. This chain connects TRBV29-1 to TRBJ1-1; the D is unclear. Trimming pared 7 bases from V and 0 bases from J, leaving 6 bases between. This CDR3 has 11 residues. The germline gives CDR1 SQVTM, CDR2 ANQGSEA. The CDR3, as DNA: TGCAGCGCCGCCTTGAACACTGAAGCTTTCTTT. Encoded protein: CSAALNTEAFF.

There are many counts of this clonotype. CDR3 nucleotide sequence: TGTGCCAGCAGTGAATACAGGATGAACACTGAAGCTTTCTTT. This encodes CASSEYRMNTEAFF. The V and J genes are TRBV2 and TRBJ1-1; TRBD1 might be the D (5 bases). The CDR3 length is 14 residues. The ends were cut back, 2 bases at V and 0 bases at J, with 7 bases in the middle. Looked up from germline, CDR1 is SNHLY and CDR2 is FYNNEI.